These 14 T cell receptor beta chains came from one sample sequenced in a study of T cell responses to AZD1222 COVID-19 vaccine. The data were produced by immunoSEQ multiplex PCR, yet TCRdb's version contains in-frame clones alone and is incomplete. The sample carries about 150,000 clones, about nine tenths recorded once. Sequencing used peripheral blood, obtained on day 0 of AZD1222 vaccination. The receptors come from an adult in good health.

V is TRBV7-2 and J is TRBJ2-7; D not resolved. Trimming cost V 5 bases and J 2 bases, with 10 bases left between them. Germline V gene sequence: CDR1 SGHTA, CDR2 FQGNSA. The CDR3 consists of 13 residues. As DNA, the CDR3 is TGTGCCAGCAGCACCCGAGCTACCTACGAGCAGTACTTC. It is translated as CASSTRATYEQYF.

V gene TRBV2 combines with J gene TRBJ2-1; 16 bases map to TRBD2. Germline V lookup: CDR1 SNHLY, CDR2 FYNNEI. The length of the CDR3 is 15 residues. The V gene end was trimmed by 7 bases and the J gene end by 8 bases; junction bases not matched to a gene: 5. CDR3 residues: CASKGLAGGSDEQFF. The CDR3 DNA is TGTGCCAGCAAGGGACTAGCGGGAGGGAGCGATGAGCAGTTCTTC.

This chain joins TRBV27 and TRBJ1-6; 9 bases match TRBD1. This CDR3 is 16 amino acids long. The V gene end was trimmed by 6 bases and the J gene end by 3 bases; junction bases not matched to a gene: 6. The V gene's germline CDR1 is MNHEY and CDR2 SMNVEV (reference sequence). CDR3 region: CASRSGTGFYNSPLHF. For the CDR3, the DNA is TGTGCCAGCAGATCCGGGACAGGGTTCTATAATTCACCCCTCCACTTT.

The V and J genes are TRBV7-8 and TRBJ2-3; unclear D gene. The V gene lost 2 bases and the J gene lost 4 bases, with 4 bases spanning the gap. The CDR3 contains 12 residues. Germline-derived CDR1 and CDR2 are SGHVS and FQNEAQ. CDR3 DNA: TGTGCCAGCAGCTTAAGCCCAGATACGCAGTATTTT. Residues: CASSLSPDTQYF.

The V call is TRBV7-9, the J call TRBJ2-3; 7 bases are shared with TRBD2. This CDR3 contains 12 residues. J gave up 15 bases and V 8 bases, and 14 bases lay outside the gene matches. Germline V lookup: CDR1 SEHNR, CDR2 FQNEAQ (reference sequence). CDR3 sequence reads: CASRSRGGRNYF. CDR3 coding DNA: TGTGCCAGCCGCTCCAGAGGCGGGAGAAATTATTTT.

Here the CDR3 reads CASISPNYEQYF. The DNA of the CDR3 is TGTGCCAGTATCTCTCCAAACTACGAGCAGTACTTC. The rearrangement links TRBV19 to TRBJ2-7; D ambiguous. In germline, CDR1 is LNHDA, CDR2 SQIVND (reference sequence). The CDR3 contains 12 residues. V shed 7 bases and J shed 3 bases, with 10 bases lying between them.

The chain joins TRBV5-1 to TRBJ1-2, with D perhaps matching TRBD1 (5 bases). In germline, CDR1 is SGHRS, CDR2 YFSETQ. CDR3 length: 14 amino acids. V was trimmed by 9 bases and J by 8 bases, leaving 23 bases between them. The CDR3 DNA is TGCGCCACAGAACCGGGGGAGGGGCGAAGCGGCTACACCTTC. It encodes CATEPGEGRSGYTF.

The chain recombines TRBV6-5 with TRBJ2-1; D gene uncertain. From germline, CDR1 is MNHEY and CDR2 SVGAGI. Trimming removed 4 bases from V and 8 bases from J, with 3 bases in between. This CDR3 has 10 amino acids. The CDR3 loop is CASSFDEQFF. The DNA for the CDR3 is TGTGCCAGCAGTTTCGATGAGCAGTTCTTC.

J is TRBJ2-6 and V is TRBV5-1; D possibly corresponds to TRBD1 (6 bases). Looked up from germline, CDR1 is SGHRS and CDR2 is YFSETQ. The CDR3 sequence is 18 residues long. V gave up 5 bases and J gave up 1 base, with 19 bases separating them. The CDR3 DNA reads as TGCGCCAGCAGTCGGACAGCCGTCGTGGGTTCTGGGGCCAACGTCCTGACTTTC. Protein: CASSRTAVVGSGANVLTF.

The chain recombines TRBV6-1 with TRBJ2-4, with 9 bases identical to TRBD1. V shed 2 bases and J 6 bases; nucleotides not matched to a gene: 2. CDR1 is MNHNS, CDR2 SASEGT, per germline. The CDR3 is 14 residues long. Written as DNA, the CDR3 is TGTGCCAGCAGTGAAACGGGACAGGGAAACATTCAGTACTTC. This codes for CASSETGQGNIQYF.

As concerns this clone: The same CDR3 can be traced to other DNA sequences in this sample. The chain uses TRBV5-1 and TRBJ1-5; D remains ambiguous. Looked up from germline, CDR1 is SGHRS and CDR2 is YFSETQ. Deletions cut 4 bases from V and 2 bases from J, with 10 bases between. The CDR3 consists of 14 residues. CDR3 nucleotides: TGCGCCAGCAGCGAAGGTCAGGGCAATCAGCCCCAGCATTTT. Protein: CASSEGQGNQPQHF.

The rearrangement uses TRBV29-1 and TRBJ1-1; 7 positions match TRBD1. J was trimmed by 2 bases and V by 5 bases; bases with no gene match: 8. The CDR3 consists of 14 residues. Germline values: CDR1 SQVTM, CDR2 ANQGSEA. Here the CDR3 reads CSVSSTGLNTEAFF. The CDR3 region has the DNA TGCAGCGTTAGTTCGACAGGGTTAAACACTGAAGCTTTCTTT. The complete variable domain, with remaining parts taken from reference TRBV29-1 and TRBJ1-1, reads SAVISQKPSRDICQRGTSLTIQCQVDSQVTMMFWYRQQPGQSLTLIATANQGSEATYESGFVIDKFPISRPNLTFSTLTVSNMSPEDSSIYLCSVSSTGLNTEAFFGQGTRLTVV.

The rearrangement uses TRBV27 and TRBJ1-1, with D unresolved. Germline lookup yields CDR1 MNHEY and CDR2 SMNVEV (reference sequence). Trimming took 3 bases from V and 0 from J, leaving 5 bases between them. The CDR3 is made up of 13 amino acids. CDR3 in amino acids: CASSFRLNTEAFF. CDR3 nucleotides: TGTGCCAGCAGTTTTCGACTGAACACTGAAGCTTTCTTT.

This clone has just a few counts. At one end, the junction sequence differs from germline, possibly due to a read error. The chain is built from TRBV7-2 and TRBJ2-2; no definite D call. The CDR3 runs to 13 residues. Germline assignment: CDR1 SGHTA and CDR2 FQGNSA. This CDR3 is CASSVANTGELFF. The CDR3 DNA is TGTGCCAGCAGCGTAGCGAACACCGGGGAGCTGTTTTTT.